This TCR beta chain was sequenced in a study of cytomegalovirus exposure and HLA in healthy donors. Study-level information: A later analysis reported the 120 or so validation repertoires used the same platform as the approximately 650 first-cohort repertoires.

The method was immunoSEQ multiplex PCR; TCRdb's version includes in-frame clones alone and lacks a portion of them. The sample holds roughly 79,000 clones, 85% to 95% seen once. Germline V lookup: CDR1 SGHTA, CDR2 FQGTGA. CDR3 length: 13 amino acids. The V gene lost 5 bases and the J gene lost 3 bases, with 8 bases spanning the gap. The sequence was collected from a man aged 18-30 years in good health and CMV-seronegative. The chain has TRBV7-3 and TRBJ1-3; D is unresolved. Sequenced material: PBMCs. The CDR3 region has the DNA TGTGCCAGCAGCCCCGGACTTGGAAACACCATATATTTT. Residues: CASSPGLGNTIYF. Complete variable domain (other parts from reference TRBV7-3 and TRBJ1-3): GAGVSQTPSNKVTEKGKYVELRCDPISGHTALYWYRQSLGQGPEFLIYFQGTGAADDSGLPNDRFFAVRPEGSVSTLKIQRTERGDSAVYLCASSPGLGNTIYFGEGSWLTVV.